Detailed here is one T cell receptor (beta chain). The antigen is not known. The sample belongs to a study of T cells expressing NK-cell markers. Study-level background: CD3+CD56+NKG2C+, CD3+CD56+NKG2C- and CD3+CD56-NKG2C+ T cells, once sorted, supplied the TCR beta repertoires. The eight sequenced donors comprised seven who were HCMV-seropositive and one who was seronegative. Study-wide findings and caveats: The same clonotypes also predominated in the CD3+CD56-NKG2C+ fraction of a handful of donors.

The CDR3 extends over 20 amino acids. CDR1 WSHSY and CDR2 SAAADI come from the germline V gene. Reanalyzing the 5' RACE reads, TCRdb keeps one entry per CDR3 protein, without DNA. The table lists about 460,000 distinct CDR3 sequences. This TCR was sampled from a woman in her fifties or sixties in good health. The sample was blood T cells: a sorted CD56 or NKG2C T cell subset, CD4+ or CD8+ T cells, or bulk PBMC T cells (not recorded which). The chain carries TRBV10-2 and TRBJ2-3; the TRBD2 assignment by TCRdb is unverifiable without DNA. The CDR3 loop reads CASSDPTGGTSGSSPDTQYF.